This T cell receptor beta chain was sequenced during a study of cytomegalovirus exposure and HLA in healthy donors. Overall study results and limits: What a later analysis reportedly showed was that an Asian-associated ancestry cluster had fewer N-insertions than the roughly 700-donor mean. Immune exposure information comprised only CMV serostatus. An analysis that was carried out later associated fewer than 20,000 TCR beta sequences with HLA alleles at 0.05 false discovery rate. Of the V segments, some could not be distinguished, including TRBV6-2 and TRBV6-3, and were excluded.

The CDR3 loop spans 14 amino acids. Germline V CDR1 and CDR2: LNHDA, SQIVND (reference sequence). Trimming stripped 3 bases from V and 1 base from J, with 7 bases between. This clone appeared a single time. Its antigen is not identified. The PCR used 60 Vbeta and 13 Jbeta primers. Measured with immunoSEQ multiplex PCR; TCRdb has only the in-frame clones, and not every one. The data contain about 92,000 clones, around 84% of them singletons. The origin of this receptor is a man aged 18 to 35 in good health and CMV-seronegative. This chain joins TRBV19 and TRBJ1-3, with D possibly matching TRBD1 (5 bases). The sequenced material came from PBMCs. CDR3 region: CASSMRGSGNTIYF. CDR3 sequence (DNA): TGTGCCAGTAGTATGCGGGGGTCTGGAAACACCATATATTTT.